These 20 T cell receptor beta chains were all obtained from the same sample, sequenced in a study of graft-versus-host responses after intestinal transplantation. These receptors are not linked to any known antigen. Some clones are missing from TCRdb's copy, which holds only in-frame ones; the method was immunoSEQ multiplex PCR. The data show about 110,000 clones, 87% seen once. The specimen comprised unstimulated CD4+ T cells sorted from spleen or lymph node cells, sampled before transplant. The receptor source for this set is a human donor who was the organ donor for an intestinal transplant.

The chain employs TRBV10-3 and TRBJ2-2; a possible D gene is TRBD2 (5 bases). CDR3 size: 16 residues. Germline CDR1 is ENHRY and CDR2 is SYGVKD. The V and J ends lost 2 bases and 4 bases respectively, with 14 bases between them. For the CDR3, the DNA is TGTGCCATCAGTGAGCCCCTACGGGGAGTCACCGGGGAGCTGTTTTTT. Translating gives CAISEPLRGVTGELFF.

The chain couples TRBV6-6 to TRBJ1-5, with D perhaps TRBD1 (5 bases). Trimming left V 6 bases short and J 0 bases short, with 9 bases between. CDR1 and CDR2 (germline): MNHNY, SVGAGI (reference sequence). The CDR3 totals 14 residues. This chain's CDR3 is CASSRDGSNQPQHF. CDR3 sequence (DNA): TGTGCCAGCAGCCGGGACGGTAGCAATCAGCCCCAGCATTTT.

The table lists this clone with a few counts. The chain joins TRBV19 to TRBJ1-6, with D perhaps TRBD1 (6 bases). The CDR3 runs to 14 residues. Germline V gene lookup returns CDR1 LNHDA and CDR2 SQIVND (reference sequence). V lost 6 bases to trimming and J lost 9 bases, with 15 bases between them. CDR3: CASRPRGGRSPLHF. The CDR3 coding sequence is TGTGCCAGTAGACCTCGAGGGGGGCGTTCACCCCTCCACTTT.

This clone was counted a single time. V gene TRBV7-8 combines with J gene TRBJ1-2, with D perhaps matching TRBD1 (5 bases). V lost 5 bases and J 6 bases, leaving 13 bases between the germline ends. Germline assignment: CDR1 SGHVS and CDR2 FQNEAQ. The CDR3 loop spans 13 amino acids. The CDR3 region has the DNA TGTGCCAGCAGCCGGGGGGTTACAGATGGCTACACCTTC. Its protein is CASSRGVTDGYTF.

The chain couples TRBV7-9 to TRBJ2-1, with D perhaps matching TRBD1 or TRBD2 (5 bases each). The V gene lost 1 base and the J gene lost 9 bases, with 10 bases spanning the gap. Germline V lookup: CDR1 SEHNR, CDR2 FQNEAQ (reference sequence). The CDR3 consists of 13 residues. In nucleotides, the CDR3 is TGTGCCAGCAGCTTAGGAGGGGTCGGTGAGCAGTTCTTC. Its protein is CASSLGGVGEQFF.

This clone has a single count. This rearrangement joins TRBV7-2 to TRBJ2-1, with D maybe TRBD2 (7 bases). The V and J ends lost 0 bases and 7 bases respectively, with 19 bases between them. CDR3 length: 17 residues. CDR1 is SGHTA, CDR2 FQGNSA, per germline. DNA for the CDR3: TGTGCCAGCAGCTTAGCGCGAATGCGGGGGCCCGGGAATGAGCAGTTCTTC. The encoded protein is CASSLARMRGPGNEQFF.

The chain joins TRBV10-3 to TRBJ2-1; D gene ambiguous. The V and J ends lost 7 bases and 0 bases respectively, with 13 bases between them. CDR1 ENHRY and CDR2 SYGVKD come from the germline V gene. The CDR3 has 15 residues. The CDR3 DNA follows: TGTGCCATCAATTCGGCAGTAACCTCCTACAATGAGCAGTTCTTC. Residues: CAINSAVTSYNEQFF.

The V and J genes are TRBV10-3 and TRBJ2-5, with no clear D. Germline V gives CDR1 ENHRY, CDR2 SYGVKD. The CDR3 loop spans 12 amino acids. Trimming stripped 4 bases from V and 7 bases from J, with 10 bases between. The CDR3 nucleotides are TGTGCCATCAGTGGTGTAGACCTGACCCAGTACTTC. Its protein is CAISGVDLTQYF.

This chain links TRBV2 with TRBJ2-2; 7 bases match TRBD1. The germline gives CDR1 SNHLY, CDR2 FYNNEI. The V and J ends lost 10 bases and 3 bases, in that order; junction bases with no gene match: 11. This CDR3 contains 15 residues. CDR3 bases: TGTGCCATATTCTCGGTGGGACAGTACACCGGGGAGCTGTTTTTT. It specifies CAIFSVGQYTGELFF.

This chain uses TRBV4-1 with TRBJ2-1, with D perhaps TRBD2 (5 bases). The germline V gene encodes CDR1 MGHRA and CDR2 YSYEKL. V lost 0 bases and J lost 5, with 23 bases in between. This CDR3 has 19 residues. DNA for the CDR3: TGCGCCAGCAGCCAAGATTGGGTCGGGGTGGGCCAAGCTAACAATGAGCAGTTCTTC. Translation: CASSQDWVGVGQANNEQFF.

The genes are TRBV9 and TRBJ1-5, with D perhaps TRBD1 (5 bases). Trimming left V 4 bases short and J 6 bases short, with 14 bases between. This CDR3 is 14 amino acids long. In germline, CDR1 is SGDLS, CDR2 YYNGEE. The CDR3 nucleotides are TGTGCCAGCAGCCTTAGTGGGGGAGCTCAGCCCCAGCATTTT. This encodes CASSLSGGAQPQHF.

The genes are TRBV5-4 and TRBJ2-3; 7 positions match TRBD2. CDR1 is SGHNT, CDR2 YYREEE, per germline (reference sequence). The V and J ends lost 0 bases and 5 bases, in that order; junction bases with no gene match: 3. The CDR3 sequence is 14 residues long. CDR3 bases: TGTGCCAGCAGCTTGGGGAAGCGGGAAGATACGCAGTATTTT. Its translation: CASSLGKREDTQYF.

V and J are TRBV5-4 and TRBJ2-1; D is uncertain. The V gene lost 0 bases and the J gene lost 3 bases, with 10 bases spanning the gap. CDR3 length: 15 amino acids. From germline, CDR1 is SGHNT and CDR2 YYREEE (reference sequence). The CDR3 reads CASSLESASYNEQFF. CDR3 DNA: TGTGCCAGCAGCTTGGAATCTGCTAGCTACAATGAGCAGTTCTTC.

The chain uses TRBV18 and TRBJ1-1; D is undetermined. Per germline, CDR1 KGHSH and CDR2 LQKENI. This CDR3 comprises 12 residues. V shed 3 bases and J shed 6 bases, with 8 bases lying between them. CDR3: CASSPDGSEAFF. The DNA of the CDR3 is TGTGCCAGCTCACCCGACGGGTCTGAAGCTTTCTTT. The variable domain in full, completed from reference TRBV18 and TRBJ1-1, reads NAGVMQNPRHLVRRRGQEARLRCSPMKGHSHVYWYRQLPEEGLKFMVYLQKENIIDESGMPKERFSAEFPKEGPSILRIQQVVRGDSAAYFCASSPDGSEAFFGQGTRLTVV.

The V and J genes are TRBV10-1 and TRBJ2-3, with 7 bases that match TRBD2. CDR3 length: 13 residues. The germline CDR1 and CDR2 sequences are WNHNN and SYGVQD (reference sequence). Trimming removed 6 bases from V and 1 base from J; junction bases left unmatched: 1. DNA for the CDR3: TGCGCCAGCAGCACTAGCGGCACAGATACGCAGTATTTT. Its translation is CASSTSGTDTQYF.

This chain connects TRBV5-1 to TRBJ2-7; 10 bases match TRBD2. With 1 base clipped from V and 6 bases from J, the junction kept 13 bases outside the gene matches. CDR3 length: 17 amino acids. Germline V gives CDR1 SGHRS, CDR2 YFSETQ. The CDR3 DNA reads TGCGCCAGCAGCTTGTTTTTCCCCGGGCTAGCGGGAGCCGAGCAGTACTTC. This translates into CASSLFFPGLAGAEQYF.

The CDR3 coding sequence is TGTGCCAGCAGTTACTCTAGGGGATACGAGCAGTACTTC. Translation: CASSYSRGYEQYF. V is TRBV6-5 and J is TRBJ2-7; possibly TRBD1 for D (5 bases). The CDR3 sequence is 13 residues long. Germline V gene sequence: CDR1 MNHEY, CDR2 SVGAGI. V was trimmed by 0 bases and J by 4 bases, leaving 7 bases between them.

The V call is TRBV6-1, the J call TRBJ2-7; D remains ambiguous. The CDR3 is 13 amino acids. Trimming took 2 bases from V and 3 from J, leaving 8 bases between them. Germline loops: CDR1 MNHNS, CDR2 SASEGT. The CDR3 spells CASSEIWVYEQYF. CDR3 DNA: TGTGCCAGCAGTGAAATATGGGTCTACGAGCAGTACTTC.

This chain uses TRBV10-2 with TRBJ2-3; 13 bases fit TRBD2. The CDR3 is made up of 16 amino acids. V shed 6 bases, J shed 6 bases, and the junction held 9 bases outside the gene matches. Germline V lookup: CDR1 WSHSY, CDR2 SAAADI. The CDR3, as DNA: TGCGCCAGCAGCCGCGGGACTAGCGGGATAGGGGATACGCAGTATTTT. Translating gives CASSRGTSGIGDTQYF.

The chain combines TRBV7-2 with TRBJ2-5; 8 bases align to TRBD2. CDR1 and CDR2 from the germline V gene are SGHTA and FQGNSA. The CDR3 contains 16 residues. V dropped 4 bases and J dropped 2; count of bases not matched to a gene: 9. CDR3 DNA: TGTGCCAGCAGCTCAAAGATGACTAGCGTACAAGAGACCCAGTACTTC. As protein: CASSSKMTSVQETQYF.